The source of this T cell receptor beta chain is a study of PD-1 blockade in classical Hodgkin lymphoma. Study results and limitations: TCR diversity at baseline was reported to be reduced in newly diagnosed patients relative to healthy donors. After ASCT, patients who started nivolumab under 1 year later were excluded. Newly diagnosed and completely responding patients shared comparable baseline diversity.

Relapses following autologous stem cell transplantation were seen in all patients, with brentuximab vedotin exposure varying. Thawed PBMCs were the source of CD4+ T cells, purified by magnetic negative selection. For this clone: Its antigen is unknown.

Generated by immunoSEQ multiplex PCR, the TCRdb table keeps only in-frame clones and is missing some. The sample includes tens of thousands of clones, less than 90% seen only once; the top ten take over 1.5%. The germline gives CDR1 SEHNR, CDR2 FQNEAQ (reference sequence). The CDR3 is made up of 19 amino acids. V trimming: 6 bases; J trimming: 5 bases; junction bases outside the gene matches: 19. The J gene is TRBJ1-1, the V gene TRBV7-9, with 12 nucleotides matching TRBD1. The receptor's source is a human donor with classical Hodgkin lymphoma. This specimen was CD4+ T cells from blood, taken at baseline. CDR3 bases: TGTGCCAGCAGTCCGGGGACAGGGGGCAGGTATTGGTATGGGACTGAAGCTTTCTTT. Protein product: CASSPGTGGRYWYGTEAFF.